This T cell receptor beta chain was identified in a study of shared clonotypes between healthy human individuals. Study context: CD8 memory received one plate per donor, CD8 naive two, CD4 memory three and CD4 naive three.

Germline CDR1 and CDR2: MRHNA and SNTAGT. V shed 4 bases and J shed 5 bases, with 7 bases lying between them. The CDR3 runs to 12 residues. The authors distributed each subset's genomic DNA evenly over several immunoSEQ plates. Here immunoSEQ multiplex PCR was the method, and the copy in TCRdb shows in-frame clones only, minus some. The data show 2 million to 2.5 million clones, 80% to 95% seen once. CD4+ cells yielded CD45RA+ naive and CD45RA-negative memory subsets. Source material: naive CD4+ T cells from PBMCs. Documented subset: CD45RA+ positively selected. This sequence originates from a man between 18 and 29 years old in good health. Some clones in this sample may be carry-over from other donors' samples. This rearrangement joins TRBV6-4 to TRBJ2-3; possible D gene TRBD2, 5 bases. DNA for the CDR3: TGTGCCAGCAGTGCGGGAAAAGATACGCAGTATTTT. It yields the protein CASSAGKDTQYF.